This TCR beta chain was captured by sequencing in a study of identical twins. The study's findings and limits: Models underestimated TCR alpha sharing (out-of-frame) in monozygotic twins. Memory repertoires showed no such pattern, whereas abundant cord blood beta clonotypes carried fewer insertions.

In this sample, this clonotype turned up a few times. What it binds is unknown. Healthy Caucasians alone served as donors. TCRdb re-called the 5' RACE reads with MiXCR, one entry per CDR3 protein. The sample lists 500,000 or so distinct CDR3 sequences, 14% occurring once. Germline values: CDR1 SGHAT, CDR2 FQNNGV. Trimming cost V 3 bases and J 3 bases, with 9 bases left between them. The CDR3 sequence is 14 residues long. This same sample was also part of a study on yellow fever vaccine responses in identical twins. This second study says: Reports say the vaccine T cell response in twins looked partly convergent and partly personalized.

This receptor was obtained from a woman between 18 and 29 years old in good health. The chain joins TRBV11-2 to TRBJ2-1; possible D gene TRBD2, 6 bases. Sequenced material: CD4+ T cells sorted from blood. CDR3 nucleotide sequence: TGTGCCAGCAGCTTCCTAGCGAGCTACAATGAGCAGTTCTTC. It is translated as CASSFLASYNEQFF.